This TCR beta chain was recovered during a study of cytomegalovirus exposure and HLA in healthy donors. Study results and limitations: Association of a missense DCLRE1C variant with TCR beta V- and J-gene trimming was reported in a later analysis.

The CDR3 totals 14 residues. Germline CDR1 and CDR2: ENHRY and SYGVKD. Trimming pared 7 bases from V and 0 bases from J, leaving 12 bases between. Comments on this clone: As yet, its antigen is unknown.

A multiplex PCR was run with 60 Vbeta primers and 13 Jbeta primers. The data were produced by immunoSEQ multiplex PCR, yet TCRdb's version contains in-frame clones alone and is incomplete. The table shows approximately 100,000 clones, with around 80% occurring only once. The origin of this receptor is a male donor in good health and CMV-seropositive. The sequencing input was PBMCs. The chain is built from TRBV10-3 and TRBJ1-2, with a weak D call TRBD1 (6 bases). CDR3 sequence (DNA): TGTGCCATCAAGGACAGTTCTTCTAACTATGGCTACACCTTC. This sequence encodes CAIKDSSSNYGYTF.